This TCR beta chain was identified in a study of control samples from healthy donors and cancer patients. The V end lost 2 bases, the J end lost 7 bases, and 8 bases lay between the germline ends. The CDR3 loop spans 12 amino acids. Germline V gives CDR1 SNHLY, CDR2 FYNNEI. Only in-frame clones appear in the TCRdb table, and some are missing; sequencing was by immunoSEQ multiplex PCR. The sample yields roughly 73,000 clones, around 94% seen once. The sample holds a few counts of this clone. The sequenced sample consisted of blood. The receptor was derived from an older woman in good health. The V and J genes are TRBV2 and TRBJ1-1, with D unresolved. DNA for the CDR3: TGTGCCAGCAGTGAATTTAGCCATGAAGCTTTCTTT. Protein sequence: CASSEFSHEAFF.